Listed below are T cell receptor beta chains from one sample, sequenced in a study of control samples from healthy donors and cancer patients. The table came from immunoSEQ multiplex PCR; TCRdb's copy has only in-frame clones and leaves some out. Among around 200,000 clones, approximately 92% were seen once, and the ten largest hold roughly 1.5%. The sample was blood. The receptors here all came from a man aged 18 to 30 in good health. Each CDR3 is given with its conserved first and last residue. A D gene is named only where the DNA matches it firmly. The size of a clone is reported for some rows only, either as once, few or many, or as a class for expanded clones.

d_gene: TRBD1; v_gene: TRBV6-1; j_gene: TRBJ1-6; abundance: .; CDR3aa: CASSDEAWVQQGAYNSPLHF; CDR3nt: TGTGCCAGCAGTGATGAGGCATGGGTCCAACAGGGGGCGTATAATTCACCCCTCCACTTT
d_gene: .; v_gene: TRBV19; j_gene: TRBJ1-4; abundance: .; CDR3aa: CASSMSLPTNEKLFF; CDR3nt: TGTGCCAGTAGTATGAGTCTCCCAACTAATGAAAAACTGTTTTTT
d_gene: .; v_gene: TRBV4-1; j_gene: TRBJ1-6; abundance: .; CDR3aa: CASSQDFSNLGGPLHF; CDR3nt: TGCGCCAGCAGCCAAGATTTCTCGAACCTCGGTGGACCCCTCCACTTT
d_gene: TRBD1; v_gene: TRBV18; j_gene: TRBJ1-1; abundance: .; CDR3aa: CASSPGAVGQYTEAFF; CDR3nt: TGTGCCAGCTCACCAGGAGCGGTGGGACAGTACACTGAAGCTTTCTTT
d_gene: .; v_gene: TRBV5-5; j_gene: TRBJ2-5; abundance: .; CDR3aa: CASSLDRASETQYF; CDR3nt: TGTGCCAGCAGCTTGGACAGGGCGTCAGAGACCCAGTACTTC
d_gene: TRBD1; v_gene: TRBV19; j_gene: TRBJ2-2; abundance: .; CDR3aa: CASTSGDRVIPGELFF; CDR3nt: TGTGCCAGTACTTCCGGCGACAGGGTGATCCCCGGGGAGCTGTTTTTT
d_gene: TRBD2; v_gene: TRBV9; j_gene: TRBJ2-3; abundance: .; CDR3aa: CASSGERGGTDTQYF; CDR3nt: TGTGCCAGCAGCGGAGAGCGGGGGGGCACAGATACGCAGTATTTT
d_gene: TRBD2; v_gene: TRBV5-1; j_gene: TRBJ2-3; abundance: .; CDR3aa: CASREAGGSDTQYF; CDR3nt: TGCGCCAGCAGGGAAGCGGGGGGGTCGGATACGCAGTATTTT
d_gene: .; v_gene: TRBV20-1; j_gene: TRBJ1-3; abundance: .; CDR3aa: CSASHPGNTIYF; CDR3nt: TGCAGTGCTAGTCACCCTGGAAACACCATATATTTT
d_gene: .; v_gene: TRBV6-5; j_gene: TRBJ2-1; abundance: .; CDR3aa: CASSFEKGGEQFF; CDR3nt: TGTGCCAGCAGTTTCGAAAAGGGTGGCGAGCAGTTCTTC
d_gene: .; v_gene: TRBV4-1; j_gene: TRBJ1-1; abundance: .; CDR3aa: CASSQANSNTEAFF; CDR3nt: TGCGCCAGCAGCCAAGCTAACAGCAACACTGAAGCTTTCTTT
d_gene: TRBD2; v_gene: TRBV11-2; j_gene: TRBJ2-3; abundance: once; CDR3aa: CASRPRLAGEDTQYF; CDR3nt: TGTGCCAGCAGGCCCCGACTAGCGGGGGAAGATACGCAGTATTTT
d_gene: .; v_gene: TRBV7-8; j_gene: TRBJ2-1; abundance: .; CDR3aa: CASSLEGSLYNEQFF; CDR3nt: TGTGCCAGCAGCTTAGAGGGAAGTCTCTACAATGAGCAGTTCTTC
d_gene: .; v_gene: TRBV5-4; j_gene: TRBJ2-7; abundance: .; CDR3aa: CASSKGGQGHSYEQYF; CDR3nt: TGTGCCAGCAGCAAGGGGGGTCAGGGTCATTCCTACGAGCAGTACTTC
d_gene: .; v_gene: TRBV7-8; j_gene: TRBJ1-1; abundance: .; CDR3aa: CASSSPGYPTEAFF; CDR3nt: TGTGCCAGCAGCTCACCGGGTTATCCCACTGAAGCTTTCTTT
d_gene: TRBD1; v_gene: TRBV24-1; j_gene: TRBJ1-5; abundance: .; CDR3aa: CATSDPGQGGKETQHF; CDR3nt: TGTGCCACCAGTGATCCTGGACAGGGGGGAAAGGAGACCCAGCATTTT
d_gene: .; v_gene: TRBV25-1; j_gene: TRBJ1-1; abundance: .; CDR3aa: CASSESGGNTEAFF; CDR3nt: TGTGCCAGCAGTGAATCCGGCGGGAACACTGAAGCTTTCTTT
d_gene: TRBD1; v_gene: TRBV27; j_gene: TRBJ1-5; abundance: .; CDR3aa: CASSETGDLQPQHF; CDR3nt: TGTGCCAGCAGCGAAACAGGGGATCTCCAGCCCCAGCATTTT
d_gene: .; v_gene: TRBV7-2; j_gene: TRBJ1-6; abundance: once; CDR3aa: CASSLGGQLSLHF; CDR3nt: TGTGCCAGCAGCTTAGGGGGCCAGCTATCCCTCCACTTT
d_gene: TRBD1; v_gene: TRBV5-4; j_gene: TRBJ1-6; abundance: .; CDR3aa: CASSLTSHRGGSYNSPLHF; CDR3nt: TGTGCCAGCAGCTTGACCTCTCACAGGGGGGGGTCCTATAATTCACCCCTCCACTTT
d_gene: .; v_gene: TRBV2; j_gene: TRBJ1-3; abundance: .; CDR3aa: CASSAEGAGNTIYF; CDR3nt: TGTGCCAGCAGTGCTGAGGGAGCGGGAAACACCATATATTTT
d_gene: TRBD1; v_gene: TRBV6-2/TRBV6-3; j_gene: TRBJ1-5; abundance: once; CDR3aa: CASSRSTGAFGQPQHF; CDR3nt: TGTGCCAGCAGCCGATCGACAGGGGCATTTGGTCAGCCCCAGCATTTT
d_gene: TRBD1; v_gene: TRBV28; j_gene: TRBJ2-3; abundance: .; CDR3aa: CATTGVSTDTQYF; CDR3nt: TGTGCCACCACAGGGGTTAGCACAGATACGCAGTATTTT
d_gene: .; v_gene: TRBV6-5; j_gene: TRBJ1-2; abundance: few; CDR3aa: CASSYSDQNYGYTF; CDR3nt: TGTGCCAGCAGTTACTCTGACCAGAACTATGGCTACACCTTC
d_gene: TRBD2; v_gene: TRBV12-5; j_gene: TRBJ2-2; abundance: .; CDR3aa: CASGLGGGITGELFF; CDR3nt: TGTGCTAGTGGTTTGGGCGGGGGTATCACCGGGGAGCTGTTTTTT
d_gene: .; v_gene: TRBV5-4; j_gene: TRBJ2-2; abundance: .; CDR3aa: CASSLGAGGSAGELFF; CDR3nt: TGTGCCAGCAGCTTGGGGGCAGGAGGTAGCGCCGGGGAGCTGTTTTTT
d_gene: TRBD2; v_gene: TRBV18; j_gene: TRBJ2-5; abundance: .; CDR3aa: CASSPNGLAGGPQTQYF; CDR3nt: TGTGCCAGCTCTCCGAACGGGCTAGCGGGGGGGCCGCAGACCCAGTACTTC
d_gene: .; v_gene: TRBV7-9; j_gene: TRBJ2-7; abundance: .; CDR3aa: CASSLVPDYSYEQYF; CDR3nt: TGTGCCAGCAGCTTAGTCCCTGATTACTCCTACGAGCAGTACTTC
d_gene: .; v_gene: TRBV29-1; j_gene: TRBJ2-7; abundance: .; CDR3aa: CSVEGVSSEQYF; CDR3nt: TGCAGCGTTGAAGGTGTGAGCAGCGAGCAGTACTTC
d_gene: .; v_gene: TRBV10-3; j_gene: TRBJ1-3; abundance: .; CDR3aa: CAISESSQIPGTIYF; CDR3nt: TGTGCCATCAGTGAGTCGAGTCAGATCCCGGGGACCATATATTTT
d_gene: .; v_gene: TRBV6-1; j_gene: TRBJ2-2; abundance: .; CDR3aa: CASSGPNTGELFF; CDR3nt: TGTGCCAGCAGTGGCCCGAACACCGGGGAGCTGTTTTTT
d_gene: TRBD2; v_gene: TRBV7-9; j_gene: TRBJ2-1; abundance: .; CDR3aa: CASSFPNGGSNEQFF; CDR3nt: TGTGCCAGCAGCTTTCCGAACGGGGGGAGCAATGAGCAGTTCTTC
d_gene: TRBD1; v_gene: TRBV30; j_gene: TRBJ1-2; abundance: .; CDR3aa: CAWSPTGGNYGYTF; CDR3nt: TGTGCCTGGAGTCCGACAGGGGGTAACTATGGCTACACCTTC
d_gene: .; v_gene: TRBV9; j_gene: TRBJ2-7; abundance: .; CDR3aa: CASSPQGGAGEQYF; CDR3nt: TGTGCCAGCAGCCCCCAGGGGGGGGCCGGCGAGCAGTACTTC
d_gene: .; v_gene: TRBV5-5; j_gene: TRBJ1-6; abundance: once; CDR3aa: CASSLTQGADNSPLHF; CDR3nt: TGTGCCAGCAGCTTGACGCAGGGCGCGGATAATTCACCCCTCCACTTT
d_gene: .; v_gene: TRBV30; j_gene: TRBJ1-4; abundance: once; CDR3aa: CAWTPGVGIGKLFF; CDR3nt: TGTGCCTGGACACCAGGGGTTGGGATTGGAAAACTGTTTTTT
d_gene: TRBD1; v_gene: TRBV6-5; j_gene: TRBJ2-5; abundance: .; CDR3aa: CASRRDRGETQYF; CDR3nt: TGTGCCAGCAGACGGGACAGGGGAGAGACCCAGTACTTC
d_gene: .; v_gene: TRBV20-1; j_gene: TRBJ2-1; abundance: .; CDR3aa: CSARDKLERVF; CDR3nt: TGCAGTGCTAGAGATAAACTAGAAAGGGTCTTC